Listed here are 7 T cell receptor beta chains from one sample, sequenced in a study of blood T cell repertoires in COVID-19. The table came from immunoSEQ multiplex PCR; TCRdb's copy has only in-frame clones and leaves some out. The sample includes roughly 220,000 clones, approximately 90% seen only once; the top ten take about 4%. The sequenced material came from PBMCs or T cells enriched from blood (not recorded which). The receptors were gathered from a woman aged 40 to 50 with acute COVID-19.

This chain joins TRBV24-1 and TRBJ1-2; 9 nucleotides line up with TRBD1. The CDR3 has 15 amino acids. V gave up 4 bases and J gave up 2 bases; unmatched junction bases: 4. Germline V gene sequence: CDR1 KGHDR, CDR2 SFDVKD. CDR3 residues: CATSEGDRENYGYTF. The DNA for the CDR3 is TGTGCCACCAGTGAAGGGGACAGGGAGAACTATGGCTACACCTTC.

V is TRBV2 and J is TRBJ1-2; tentatively, D is TRBD1 (6 bases). CDR1 SNHLY and CDR2 FYNNEI come from the germline V gene. V lost 0 bases to trimming and J lost 4 bases, with 6 bases between them. There are 13 residues in the CDR3. The CDR3 protein is CASSEAGAYGYTF. CDR3 DNA sequence: TGTGCCAGCAGTGAAGCGGGGGCCTATGGCTACACCTTC.

This clone showed up just a few times. The J gene is TRBJ1-1, the V gene TRBV7-9, with D maybe TRBD1 (5 bases). The V gene lost 1 base and the J gene lost 11 bases, with 11 bases spanning the gap. CDR1 and CDR2 from the germline V gene are SEHNR and FQNEAQ (reference sequence). The CDR3 sequence is 12 residues long. The CDR3 reads CASSLGSGVAFF. The CDR3 DNA reads TGTGCCAGCAGCTTAGGTTCGGGGGTGGCTTTCTTT.

This clone appeared once. The chain has TRBV4-3 and TRBJ2-7; 8 nucleotides agree with TRBD2. From germline, CDR1 is LGHNA and CDR2 YSLEER. The CDR3 runs to 15 residues. Unmatched junction bases numbered 1, after V lost 0 bases and J lost 0 bases. CDR3 in DNA: TGCGCCAGCAGCCAAGATAGCGGGATCTCCTACGAGCAGTACTTC. Translating gives CASSQDSGISYEQYF.

This rearrangement joins TRBV11-3 to TRBJ2-7; D is possibly TRBD2 (7 bases). Trimming took 9 bases from V and 6 from J, leaving 12 bases between them. CDR3 length: 11 amino acids. Germline-derived CDR1 and CDR2 are SGHNT and YENEEA. The CDR3 protein is CASRGAREQYV. The CDR3 DNA reads TGTGCCAGTCGGGGGGCTCGCGAGCAGTACGTC.

The rearrangement uses TRBV4-3 and TRBJ1-4; 11 nucleotides agree with TRBD1. This CDR3 comprises 17 residues. Looked up from germline, CDR1 is LGHNA and CDR2 is YSLEER. V was pared by 2 bases and J by 6 bases, with 8 bases of the junction left unmatched. The CDR3 is CASSQRFGGQGDEKLFF. CDR3 sequence (DNA): TGCGCCAGCAGCCAAAGATTTGGGGGACAGGGGGATGAAAAACTGTTTTTT.

V and J are TRBV15 and TRBJ2-6; D may be TRBD1 (6 bases). The V gene's germline CDR1 is LNHNV and CDR2 YYDKDF (reference sequence). Trimming took off 4 bases at V and 0 bases at J, with 10 bases between the two ends. This CDR3 contains 16 residues. The DNA for the CDR3 is TGTGCCACCAGCAACGTGGGGGCCTCTGGGGCCAACGTCCTGACTTTC. Protein product: CATSNVGASGANVLTF. Combining the CDR3 with reference TRBV15 and TRBJ2-6 gives the whole variable domain DAMVIQNPRYQVTQFGKPVTLSCSQTLNHNVMYWYQQKSSQAPKLLFHYYDKDFNNEADTPDNFQSRRPNTSFCFLDIRSPGLGDTAMYLCATSNVGASGANVLTFGAGSRLTVL.